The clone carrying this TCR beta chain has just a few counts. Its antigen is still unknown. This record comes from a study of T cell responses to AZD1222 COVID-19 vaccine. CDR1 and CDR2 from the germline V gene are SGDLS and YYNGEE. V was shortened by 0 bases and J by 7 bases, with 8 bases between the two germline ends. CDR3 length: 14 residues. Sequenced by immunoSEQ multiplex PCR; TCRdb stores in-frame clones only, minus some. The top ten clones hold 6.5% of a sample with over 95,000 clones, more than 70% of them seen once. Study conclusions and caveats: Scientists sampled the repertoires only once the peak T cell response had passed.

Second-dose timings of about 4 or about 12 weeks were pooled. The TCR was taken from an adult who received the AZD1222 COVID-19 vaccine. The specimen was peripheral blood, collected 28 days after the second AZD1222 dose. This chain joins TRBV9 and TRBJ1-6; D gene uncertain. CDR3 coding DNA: TGTGCCAGCAGCGTAGCAGTTGGCAATTCACCCCTCCACTTT. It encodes CASSVAVGNSPLHF.